This passage covers 3 T cell receptor beta chains from one sample sequenced in a study of OX40 agonist ivuxolimab in advanced cancers. Profiling relied on immunoSEQ multiplex PCR, and the TCRdb table lists in-frame clones only, not all of them. The data show roughly 38,000 clones, around four fifths seen once. Specimen: CD4+ or CD8+ T cells sorted from blood, collected in a trial of the OX40 agonist ivuxolimab. These receptors originate from an adult with an advanced solid tumor such as melanoma, head and neck, liver or kidney cancer.

The rearrangement joins TRBV9 to TRBJ2-5, with TRBD2 matching 10 bases. J was trimmed by 0 bases and V by 0 bases; bases with no gene match: 8. CDR1 SGDLS and CDR2 YYNGEE come from the germline V gene. This CDR3 is 18 amino acids long. CDR3 bases: TGTGCCAGCAGCGTAGGTTTACCGGGACTAGCGTACCAAGAGACCCAGTACTTC. It yields the protein CASSVGLPGLAYQETQYF. Looking up the rest from reference TRBV9 and TRBJ2-5 gives the full variable domain: DSGVTQTPKHLITATGQRVTLRCSPRSGDLSVYWYQQSLDQGLQFLIQYYNGEERAKGNILERFSAQQFPDLHSELNLSSLELGDSALYFCASSVGLPGLAYQETQYFGPGTRLLVL.

The chain is built from TRBV14 and TRBJ1-2; D not certain. CDR1 and CDR2 (germline): SGHDN, FVKESK. The CDR3 spans 13 residues. V gave up 6 bases and J gave up 1 base, with 9 bases separating them. CDR3 nucleotides: TGTGCCAGCAGACATTCCCTTAACTATGGCTACACCTTC. Protein product: CASRHSLNYGYTF.

The V gene is TRBV10-3, the J gene TRBJ2-7, with D possibly TRBD1 on 6 matching bases. Germline V gene data show CDR1 as ENHRY and CDR2 as SYGVKD. The CDR3 contains 11 residues. Trimming removed 2 bases from V and 7 bases from J, with 6 bases in between. The CDR3 DNA is TGTGCCATCAGTGAGAGGGGGGAGCAGTACTTC. Its protein product is CAISERGEQYF.